The 27 T cell receptor beta chains listed next were all sequenced from one sample in a study of blood T cell repertoires in COVID-19. Clones were sequenced by immunoSEQ multiplex PCR, and TCRdb holds only the in-frame ones, with some missing. The sample lists 25,000 to 30,000 clones; 70% to 85% were seen once. Sequencing was performed on peripheral blood. All receptors derive from a man older than 75 with active or convalescent COVID-19.

Only one count was recorded for this clone. This chain links TRBV28 with TRBJ1-4; D might be TRBD1 (5 bases). The CDR3 extends over 17 amino acids. CDR1 MDHEN and CDR2 SYDVKM come from the germline V gene. V gave up 3 bases and J gave up 3 bases, with 17 bases separating them. The CDR3 DNA follows: TGTGCCAGCAGTTTGGGACGGGGGATCCGCTCTAATGAAAAACTGTTTTTT. Protein sequence: CASSLGRGIRSNEKLFF.

The rearrangement links TRBV11-2 to TRBJ1-3; D is uncertain. The CDR3 sequence is 14 residues long. V was clipped by 4 bases and J by 0 bases, with 7 bases between them. Germline V gene lookup returns CDR1 SGHAT and CDR2 FQNNGV. The CDR3 coding sequence is TGTGCCAGCAGCTCATGGAGCTCTGGAAACACCATATATTTT. Translation gives CASSSWSSGNTIYF.

This sequence joins TRBV27 and TRBJ2-7; 9 bases match TRBD1. Germline V CDR1 and CDR2: MNHEY, SMNVEV (reference sequence). This CDR3 contains 14 residues. After removal of 1 base from V and 2 bases from J, the junction contained 0 bases not matched to a gene. The CDR3 sequence: CASSLWDRAYEQYF. The CDR3 DNA reads TGTGCCAGCAGTTTATGGGACAGGGCCTACGAGCAGTACTTC.

The gene calls are TRBV4-1 and TRBJ2-3; D unclear. Germline CDR1 reads MGHRA; CDR2 reads YSYEKL. The CDR3 has 13 amino acids. V was pared by 4 bases and J by 4 bases, with 9 bases between. The DNA for the CDR3 is TGCGCCAGCAGCCCTCCTAGTGCAGATACGCAGTATTTT. It encodes CASSPPSADTQYF.

This chain connects TRBV20-1 to TRBJ2-7, with a tentative D call TRBD2 (5 bases). Germline V gene sequence: CDR1 DFQATT, CDR2 SNEGSKA (reference sequence). This CDR3 spans 12 amino acids. V lost 3 bases to trimming and J lost 5 bases, with 11 bases between them. The CDR3 DNA reads as TGCAGTGCTAGTCCCCCGACTAACGAGCAGTACTTC. This gives the protein CSASPPTNEQYF.

This clone was seen just once. The chain carries TRBV5-4 and TRBJ1-6, with 8 positions matching TRBD1. The V segment lost 4 bases and the J segment 9 bases; nucleotides outside the gene matches: 12. CDR1 and CDR2 (germline): SGHNT, YYREEE (reference sequence). CDR3 size: 16 residues. The CDR3 DNA sequence: TGTGCCAGCAGCGCTCCCAATCAGGGGGCGCCTTCACCCCTCCACTTT. Amino acids: CASSAPNQGAPSPLHF.

The CDR3 is CASSVMRDSYNSPLHF. DNA of the CDR3: TGTGCCAGCAGCGTAATGAGGGACAGCTATAATTCACCCCTCCACTTT. The chain combines TRBV9 with TRBJ1-6; 7 bases are a match to TRBD1. Per germline, CDR1 SGDLS and CDR2 YYNGEE. V shed 1 base and J 3 bases; nucleotides not matched to a gene: 4. CDR3 size: 16 residues.

This clone has a handful of counts. The chain uses TRBV24-1 and TRBJ2-3, with 7 nucleotides matching TRBD2. The CDR3 is 14 amino acids. The trim removed 4 bases at V and 4 bases at J, leaving 4 bases unmatched. The germline V gene has CDR1 KGHDR and CDR2 SFDVKD. CDR3 protein: CATSEPTSPDTQYF. As DNA, the CDR3 is TGTGCCACCAGTGAGCCGACTAGCCCAGATACGCAGTATTTT.

The V gene is TRBV3-1 (or the pseudogene TRBV3-2), the J gene TRBJ2-5; D unresolved. V was pared by 1 base and J by 7 bases, with 13 bases between. The germline gives CDR1 LGHDT, CDR2 YNNKEL (reference sequence). The CDR3 runs to 14 residues. This CDR3 is CASSQGGFGGTQYF. CDR3 sequence (DNA): TGTGCCAGCAGCCAAGGAGGTTTTGGCGGGACCCAGTACTTC.

The chain uses TRBV28 and TRBJ1-2; D not resolved. Trimming took off 3 bases at V and 8 bases at J, with 10 bases between the two ends. The CDR3 covers 12 residues. CDR1 and CDR2 (germline): MDHEN, SYDVKM. The CDR3 here is CASSLWPKGYTF. In DNA form, the CDR3 reads TGTGCCAGCAGTTTGTGGCCAAAGGGCTACACCTTC.

V is TRBV10-3 and J is TRBJ2-5, with D uncertain. The V and J ends lost 6 bases and 2 bases respectively, with 10 bases between them. The germline V gene encodes CDR1 ENHRY and CDR2 SYGVKD. CDR3 length equals 13 residues. CDR3 amino acids: CAISGVRQETQYF. The CDR3 DNA reads as TGTGCCATCAGCGGTGTCAGGCAAGAGACCCAGTACTTC.

This chain links TRBV5-1 with TRBJ2-2; tentative D call: TRBD2 (5 bases). The germline V and J ends were trimmed by 3 bases and 5 bases, with 8 bases remaining between them. The CDR3 is 13 amino acids. CDR1 and CDR2 from the germline V gene are SGHRS and YFSETQ. The CDR3 region is CASSYTGTGELFF. For the CDR3, the DNA is TGCGCCAGCAGCTATACGGGGACCGGGGAGCTGTTTTTT. Complete variable domain (other parts from reference TRBV5-1 and TRBJ2-2): KAGVTQTPRYLIKTRGQQVTLSCSPISGHRSVSWYQQTPGQGLQFLFEYFSETQRNKGNFPGRFSGRQFSNSRSEMNVSTLELGDSALYLCASSYTGTGELFFGEGSRLTVL.

V and J are TRBV5-1 and TRBJ2-4; D might be TRBD2 (6 bases). V was cut by 0 bases and J by 0 bases, with 10 bases left in between. Germline V gives CDR1 SGHRS, CDR2 YFSETQ. CDR3 length: 16 residues. The DNA for the CDR3 is TGCGCCAGCAGCTTGGGGCAGGGACTAGCCAAAAACATTCAGTACTTC. Protein sequence: CASSLGQGLAKNIQYF.

V and J are TRBV19 and TRBJ1-1, with 10 bases that match TRBD1. CDR3 length: 15 amino acids. Trimming at V came to 6 bases and at J to 1 base, leaving 5 bases not matched to a gene. Germline values: CDR1 LNHDA, CDR2 SQIVND (reference sequence). The CDR3 coding sequence is TGTGCCAGTAGGGGACAGGGGCCCCAGAACACTGAAGCTTTCTTT. Protein: CASRGQGPQNTEAFF.

The chain combines TRBV20-1 with TRBJ2-7; 8 bases are a match to TRBD1. V was pared by 3 bases and J by 1 base, with 8 bases of the junction left unmatched. The CDR3 is 15 amino acids. Germline V CDR1 and CDR2: DFQATT, SNEGSKA (reference sequence). CDR3 DNA: TGCAGTGCTAGTGGGGGCAGGGGGCATTCCTACGAGCAGTACTTC. Translating gives CSASGGRGHSYEQYF.

Only one count was recorded for this clone. The V call is TRBV28, the J call TRBJ2-5; 12 bases are shared with TRBD2. V shed 2 bases and J 4 bases; nucleotides not matched to a gene: 8. This CDR3 is built from 17 residues. Germline-derived CDR1 and CDR2 are MDHEN and SYDVKM. In nucleotides, the CDR3 is TGTGCCAGCAGTTTACTCCTAGCGGGAGGGCCGGCAGAGACCCAGTACTTC. The encoded protein is CASSLLLAGGPAETQYF.

The chain uses TRBV6-6 and TRBJ2-7; D might be TRBD2 (5 bases). Germline lookup yields CDR1 MNHNY and CDR2 SVGAGI (reference sequence). This CDR3 region has 14 residues. With 2 bases removed from V and 5 bases from J, the gap between germline ends came to 13 bases. The CDR3 nucleotides are TGTGCCAGCAGTTACCGAGGGCGGGCGGACGAGCAGTACTTC. Its translation is CASSYRGRADEQYF.

V and J are TRBV11-2 and TRBJ1-6; D is unclear. CDR1 is SGHAT, CDR2 FQNNGV, per germline. CDR3 length equals 15 residues. V was shortened by 0 bases and J by 4 bases, with 7 bases between the two germline ends. The CDR3 is CASSLDPGYNSPLHF. DNA for the CDR3: TGTGCCAGCAGCTTAGACCCAGGATATAATTCACCCCTCCACTTT.

The rearrangement uses TRBV27 and TRBJ1-1; the D gene is possibly TRBD1 (6 bases). Germline V gene data show CDR1 as MNHEY and CDR2 as SMNVEV (reference sequence). This CDR3 region has 15 residues. Trimming took off 3 bases at V and 1 base at J, with 12 bases between the two ends. As DNA, the CDR3 is TGTGCCAGCAGTTTCCGGGGGGGCCGGAACACTGAAGCTTTCTTT. Translation gives CASSFRGGRNTEAFF.

V is TRBV12-3 or TRBV12-4 and J is TRBJ2-3, with a weak D call TRBD1 (5 bases). Trimming removed 1 base from V and 4 bases from J, with 6 bases in between. The CDR3 is 13 amino acids. CDR3 residues: CASSLGRADTQYF. In DNA, the CDR3 is TGTGCCAGCAGTTTAGGCAGGGCAGATACGCAGTATTTT.

V usage is TRBV13 and J usage is TRBJ1-4; D gene ambiguous. The CDR3 extends over 14 amino acids. V lost 5 bases, J lost 0 bases, and 7 bases lay in between. Germline V gene sequence: CDR1 PRHDT, CDR2 FYEKMQ (reference sequence). The CDR3 nucleotides are TGTGCCAGCAGCCTTACTTCAACTAATGAAAAACTGTTTTTT. Translation gives CASSLTSTNEKLFF.

This clone came up once. J is TRBJ2-3 and V is TRBV6-6; TRBD1 aligns across 9 bases. Germline trimming cut 5 bases from V and 8 bases from J; bases unmatched to any gene: 11. The CDR3 is 15 residues long. Germline V gives CDR1 MNHNY, CDR2 SVGAGI (reference sequence). The CDR3 DNA is TGTGCCAGCAGTCTAGGGCAACAGGGGGCGGTTACGCAGTATTTT. Its translation is CASSLGQQGAVTQYF.

This clone showed up just once. This chain uses TRBV5-4 with TRBJ2-7, with TRBD1 matching over 7 bases. V was pared by 5 bases and J by 2 bases, with 10 bases of the junction left unmatched. CDR1 and CDR2 (germline): SGHNT, YYREEE (reference sequence). This CDR3 has 15 residues. CDR3 bases: TGTGCCAGCAGTTTCACAGGGGCACCCACCTACGAGCAGTACTTC. Amino acid sequence: CASSFTGAPTYEQYF.

V and J are TRBV7-9 and TRBJ2-5; 8 bases fit TRBD2. The CDR3 runs to 15 residues. The germline gives CDR1 SEHNR, CDR2 FQNEAQ (reference sequence). Trimming at V came to 1 base and at J to 3 bases, leaving 4 bases not matched to a gene. The CDR3 DNA sequence: TGTGCCAGCAGCTTAGTACTAGCGGCGAAAGAGACCCAGTACTTC. Its translation is CASSLVLAAKETQYF.

The rearrangement uses TRBV5-4 and TRBJ2-7; 8 bases are shared with TRBD2. Germline CDR1 is SGHNT and CDR2 is YYREEE (reference sequence). The CDR3 length is 15 residues. With V trimmed by 2 bases and J by 6 bases, 10 bases remained unmatched. The CDR3 region is CASSFIGRALGEQYF. CDR3 DNA: TGTGCCAGCAGCTTTATCGGGAGGGCCTTGGGCGAGCAGTACTTC.

The genes are TRBV10-3 and TRBJ1-6; TRBD1 matches 7 bases. After removal of 8 bases from V and 5 bases from J, the junction contained 12 bases not matched to a gene. Germline lookup yields CDR1 ENHRY and CDR2 SYGVKD. The CDR3 totals 16 residues. In DNA form, the CDR3 reads TGTGCCATCGCCGAGGCCGGGACAGTAAATAATTCACCCCTCCACTTT. It yields the protein CAIAEAGTVNNSPLHF.

J is TRBJ2-7 and V is TRBV7-2, with 8 bases matching TRBD1. Trimming at V came to 4 bases and at J to 5 bases, leaving 10 bases not matched to a gene. Germline CDR1 reads SGHTA; CDR2 reads FQGNSA. The CDR3 spans 15 residues. CDR3 DNA sequence: TGTGCCAGCAGCTCCCGGACAGGGAGAAAGGACGAGCAGTACTTC. Its translation: CASSSRTGRKDEQYF.